This T cell receptor (beta chain) was sequenced for a study of Graves' ophthalmopathy and Graves' hyperthyroidism. At the level of the study: Specimen type is peripheral blood, obtained at initial diagnosis before any treatment.

The CDR3 spans 15 residues. CDR1 and CDR2 (germline): SGHTA, FQGNSA. J gave up 5 bases and V 6 bases, and 8 bases lay outside the gene matches. The starting material, 10 ml of fresh peripheral blood, provided the PBMCs. CDR3 regions of TCR beta were amplified from RNA transcripts. HTBI-primed RT-PCR formed the first round, and a multiplex PCR formed the second. TCRdb re-called the multiplex PCR reads with MiXCR, one entry per CDR3 protein. Altogether some 380,000 distinct CDR3 sequences are present, 15% being singletons, with the ten largest covering approximately 7%. This chain connects TRBV7-2 to TRBJ2-5, with 11 bases that match TRBD2. The source of this sequence is a woman between 18 and 29 years old with stable Graves' hyperthyroidism. Sequencing input: peripheral blood. Here the CDR3 reads CASSSRGTSGETQYF. As DNA, the CDR3 is TGTGCCAGCAGTTCCCGGGGGACTAGCGGTGAGACCCAGTACTTC. Full variable domain (rest looked up from reference TRBV7-2 and TRBJ2-5): GAGVSQSPSNKVTEKGKDVELRCDPISGHTALYWYRQSLGQGLEFLIYFQGNSAPDKSGLPSDRFSAERTGGSVSTLTIQRTQQEDSAVYLCASSSRGTSGETQYFGPGTRLLVL.